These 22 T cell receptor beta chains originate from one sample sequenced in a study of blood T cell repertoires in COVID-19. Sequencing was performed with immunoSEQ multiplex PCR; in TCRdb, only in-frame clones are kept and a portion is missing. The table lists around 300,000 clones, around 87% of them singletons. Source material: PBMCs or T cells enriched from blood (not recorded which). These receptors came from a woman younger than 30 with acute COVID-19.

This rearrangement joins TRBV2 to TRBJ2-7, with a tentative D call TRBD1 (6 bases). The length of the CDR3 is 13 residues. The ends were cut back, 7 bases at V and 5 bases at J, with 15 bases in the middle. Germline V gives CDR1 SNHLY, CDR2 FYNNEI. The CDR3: CASTPGVVDEQYF. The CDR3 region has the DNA TGTGCCAGCACTCCAGGGGTTGTGGACGAGCAGTACTTC.

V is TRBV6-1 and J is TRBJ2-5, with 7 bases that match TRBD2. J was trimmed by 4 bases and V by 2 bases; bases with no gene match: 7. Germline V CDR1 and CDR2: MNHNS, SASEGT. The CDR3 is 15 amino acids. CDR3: CASSERMGEGETQYF. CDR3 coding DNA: TGTGCCAGCAGTGAACGAATGGGGGAGGGAGAGACCCAGTACTTC.

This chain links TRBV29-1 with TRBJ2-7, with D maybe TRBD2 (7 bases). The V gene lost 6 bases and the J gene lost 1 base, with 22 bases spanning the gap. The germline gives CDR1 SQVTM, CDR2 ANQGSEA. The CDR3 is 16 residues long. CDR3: CSVLPSDSGKSYEQYF. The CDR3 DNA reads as TGCAGCGTCCTGCCCTCGGACAGCGGGAAGTCCTACGAGCAGTACTTC.

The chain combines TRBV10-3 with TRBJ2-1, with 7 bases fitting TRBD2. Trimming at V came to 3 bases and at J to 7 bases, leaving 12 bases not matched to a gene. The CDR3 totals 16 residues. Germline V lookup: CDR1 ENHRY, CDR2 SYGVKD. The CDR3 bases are TGTGCCATCAGTGAAGGGGCTCGACTAGCCGTAAATGAGCAGTTCTTC. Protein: CAISEGARLAVNEQFF.

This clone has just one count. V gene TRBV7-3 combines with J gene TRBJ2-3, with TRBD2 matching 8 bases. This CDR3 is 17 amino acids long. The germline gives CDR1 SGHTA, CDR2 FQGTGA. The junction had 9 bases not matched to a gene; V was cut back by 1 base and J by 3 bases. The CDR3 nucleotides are TGTGCCAGCAGCTTAAAGTCGGCGGGAGGTGTTACAGATACGCAGTATTTT. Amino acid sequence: CASSLKSAGGVTDTQYF.

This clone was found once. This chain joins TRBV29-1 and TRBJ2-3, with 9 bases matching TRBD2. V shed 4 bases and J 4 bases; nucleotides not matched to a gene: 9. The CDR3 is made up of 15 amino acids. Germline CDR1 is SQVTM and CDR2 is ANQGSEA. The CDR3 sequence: CSVGFRAGGADTQYF. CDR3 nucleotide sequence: TGCAGCGTTGGGTTTCGAGCGGGAGGTGCAGATACGCAGTATTTT.

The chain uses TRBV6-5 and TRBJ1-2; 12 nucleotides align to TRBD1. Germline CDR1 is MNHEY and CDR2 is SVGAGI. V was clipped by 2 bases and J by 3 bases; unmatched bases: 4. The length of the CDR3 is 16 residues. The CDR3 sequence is CASSYGTGGVDYGYTF. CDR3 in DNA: TGTGCCAGCAGTTACGGGACAGGGGGCGTTGACTATGGCTACACCTTC.

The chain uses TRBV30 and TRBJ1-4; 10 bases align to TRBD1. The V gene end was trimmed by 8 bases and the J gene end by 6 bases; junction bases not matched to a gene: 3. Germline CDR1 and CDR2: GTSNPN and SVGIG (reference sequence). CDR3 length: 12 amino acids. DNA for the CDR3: TGTGCCATGACAGGGGGCTATGAAAAACTGTTTTTT. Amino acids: CAMTGGYEKLFF.

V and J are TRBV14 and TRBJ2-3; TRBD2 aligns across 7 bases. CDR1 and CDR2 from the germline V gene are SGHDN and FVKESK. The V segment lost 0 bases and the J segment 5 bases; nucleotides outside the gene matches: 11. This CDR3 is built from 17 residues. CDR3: CASSQDPGGRGKDTQYF. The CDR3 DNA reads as TGTGCCAGCAGCCAAGACCCGGGAGGCCGGGGAAAAGATACGCAGTATTTT.

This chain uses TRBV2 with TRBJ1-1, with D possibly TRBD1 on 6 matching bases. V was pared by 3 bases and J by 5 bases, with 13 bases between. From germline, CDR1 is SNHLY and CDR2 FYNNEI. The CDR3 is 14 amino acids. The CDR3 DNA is TGTGCCAGCAGTGACAGGGGTAGGTGGACTGAAGCTTTCTTT. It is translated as CASSDRGRWTEAFF.

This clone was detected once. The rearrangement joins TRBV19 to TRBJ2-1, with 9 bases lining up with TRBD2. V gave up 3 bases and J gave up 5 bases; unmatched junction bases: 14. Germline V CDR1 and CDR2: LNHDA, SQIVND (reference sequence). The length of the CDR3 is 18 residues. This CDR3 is CASSMDSGSVGPDNEQFF. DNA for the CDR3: TGTGCCAGTAGTATGGATAGCGGGAGCGTCGGGCCTGACAATGAGCAGTTCTTC.

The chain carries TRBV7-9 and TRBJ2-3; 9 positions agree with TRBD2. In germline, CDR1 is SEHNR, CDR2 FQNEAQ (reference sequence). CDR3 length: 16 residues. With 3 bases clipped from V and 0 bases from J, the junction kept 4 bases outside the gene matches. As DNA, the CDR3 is TGTGCCAGCAGCTTGGGGACTAGCTTTAGCACAGATACGCAGTATTTT. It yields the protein CASSLGTSFSTDTQYF.

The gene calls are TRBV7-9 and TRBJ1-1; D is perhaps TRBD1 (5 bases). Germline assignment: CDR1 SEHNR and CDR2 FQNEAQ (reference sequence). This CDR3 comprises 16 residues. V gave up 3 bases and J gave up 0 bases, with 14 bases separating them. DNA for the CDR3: TGTGCCAGCAGCTTCTACCCGGGGGGAATGAACACTGAAGCTTTCTTT. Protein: CASSFYPGGMNTEAFF. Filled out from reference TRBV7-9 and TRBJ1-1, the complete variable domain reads DTGVSQNPRHKITKRGQNVTFRCDPISEHNRLYWYRQTLGQGPEFLTYFQNEAQLEKSRLLSDRFSAERPKGSFSTLEIQRTEQGDSAMYLCASSFYPGGMNTEAFFGQGTRLTVV.

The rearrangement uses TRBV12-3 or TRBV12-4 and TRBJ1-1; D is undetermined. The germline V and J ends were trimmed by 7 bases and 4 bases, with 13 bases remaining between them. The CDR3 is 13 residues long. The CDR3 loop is CASNQDGSTEAFF. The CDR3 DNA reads TGTGCCAGCAATCAAGACGGGAGCACTGAAGCTTTCTTT.

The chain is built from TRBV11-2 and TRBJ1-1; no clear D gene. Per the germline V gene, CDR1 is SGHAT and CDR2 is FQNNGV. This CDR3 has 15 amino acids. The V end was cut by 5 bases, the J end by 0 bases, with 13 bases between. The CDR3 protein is CASSQRRAMNTEAFF. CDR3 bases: TGTGCCAGCAGCCAGCGGCGAGCCATGAACACTGAAGCTTTCTTT.

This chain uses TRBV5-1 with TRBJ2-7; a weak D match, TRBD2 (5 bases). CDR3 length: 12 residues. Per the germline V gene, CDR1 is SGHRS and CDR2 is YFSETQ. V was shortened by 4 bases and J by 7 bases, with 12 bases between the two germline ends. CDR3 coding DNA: TGCGCCAGCAGCCTTAGCGACTCGGAGCAGTACTTC. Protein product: CASSLSDSEQYF. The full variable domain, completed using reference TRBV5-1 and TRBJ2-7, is KAGVTQTPRYLIKTRGQQVTLSCSPISGHRSVSWYQQTPGQGLQFLFEYFSETQRNKGNFPGRFSGRQFSNSRSEMNVSTLELGDSALYLCASSLSDSEQYFGPGTRLTVT.

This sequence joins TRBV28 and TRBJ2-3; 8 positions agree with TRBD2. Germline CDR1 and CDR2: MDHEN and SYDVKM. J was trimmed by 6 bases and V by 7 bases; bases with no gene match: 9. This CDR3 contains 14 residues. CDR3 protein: CASMYSGSLDTQYF. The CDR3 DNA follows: TGTGCCAGCATGTACAGCGGGAGTTTGGATACGCAGTATTTT.

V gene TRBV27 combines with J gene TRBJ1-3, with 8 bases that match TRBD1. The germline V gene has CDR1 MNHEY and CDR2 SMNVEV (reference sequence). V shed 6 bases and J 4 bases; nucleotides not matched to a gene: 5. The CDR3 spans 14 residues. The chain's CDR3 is CASSKTGAGNTIYF. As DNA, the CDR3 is TGTGCCAGCAGCAAGACAGGGGCGGGAAACACCATATATTTT.

The CDR3 nucleotides read TGTGCCAGAAGCTTAGACGGGAGGCCCCCCGGGGCCAACGTCCTGACTTTC. Translation gives CARSLDGRPPGANVLTF. The chain links TRBV5-3 to TRBJ2-6, with 7 bases that match TRBD2. TRBV5-3 is classed as an ORF, of uncertain function. V lost 2 bases to trimming and J lost 4 bases; unmatched junction nucleotides: 9. The CDR3 length is 17 residues.

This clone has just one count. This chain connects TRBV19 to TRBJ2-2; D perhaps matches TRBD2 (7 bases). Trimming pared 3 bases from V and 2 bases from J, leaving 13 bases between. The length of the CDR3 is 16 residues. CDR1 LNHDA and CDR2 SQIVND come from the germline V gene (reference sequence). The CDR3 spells CASSMRGGGNTGELFF. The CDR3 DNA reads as TGTGCCAGTAGTATGAGGGGGGGAGGAAACACCGGGGAGCTGTTTTTT.

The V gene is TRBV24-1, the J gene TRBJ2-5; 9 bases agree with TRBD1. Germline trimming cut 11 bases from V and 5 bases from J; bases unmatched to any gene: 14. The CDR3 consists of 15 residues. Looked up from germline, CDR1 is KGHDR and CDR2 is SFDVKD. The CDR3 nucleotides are TGTGCCAGCGGGGACAGGGCTGATGGTAAGGAGACCCAGTACTTC. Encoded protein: CASGDRADGKETQYF.

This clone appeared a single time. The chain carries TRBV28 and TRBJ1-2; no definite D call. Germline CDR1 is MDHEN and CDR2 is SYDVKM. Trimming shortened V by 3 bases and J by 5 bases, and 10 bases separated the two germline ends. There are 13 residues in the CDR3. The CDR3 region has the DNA TGTGCCAGCAGTTTTTCGGGAAGGTATGGCTACACCTTC. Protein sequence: CASSFSGRYGYTF.